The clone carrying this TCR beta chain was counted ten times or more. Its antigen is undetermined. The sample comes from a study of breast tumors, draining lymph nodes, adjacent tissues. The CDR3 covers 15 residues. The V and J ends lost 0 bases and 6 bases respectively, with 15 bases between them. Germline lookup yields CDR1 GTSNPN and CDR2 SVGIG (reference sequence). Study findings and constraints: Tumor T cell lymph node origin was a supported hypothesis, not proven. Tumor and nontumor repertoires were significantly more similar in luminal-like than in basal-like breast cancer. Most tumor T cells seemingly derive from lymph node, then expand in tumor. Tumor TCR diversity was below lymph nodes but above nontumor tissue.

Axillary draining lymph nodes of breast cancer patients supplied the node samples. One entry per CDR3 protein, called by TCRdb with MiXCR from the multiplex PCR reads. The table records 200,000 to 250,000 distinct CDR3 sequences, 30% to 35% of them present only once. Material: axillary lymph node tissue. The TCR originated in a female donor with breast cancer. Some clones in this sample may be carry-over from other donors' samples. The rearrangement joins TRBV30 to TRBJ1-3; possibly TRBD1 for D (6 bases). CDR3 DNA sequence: TGTGCCTGGAGTGTACGGGGGGCAGGGTTAAACACCATATATTTT. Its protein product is CAWSVRGAGLNTIYF. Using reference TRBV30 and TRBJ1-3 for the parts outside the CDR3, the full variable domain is SQTIHQWPATLVQPVGSPLSLECTVEGTSNPNLYWYRQAAGRGLQLLFYSVGIGQISSEVPQNLSASRPQDRQFILSSKKLLLSDSGFYLCAWSVRGAGLNTIYFGEGSWLTVV.